A single sample gave rise to the 8 T cell receptor beta chains below, sequenced in a study of sequential checkpoint blockade in melanoma. Treatment denoted: randomized to nivolumab then ipilimumab (arm A) or the reverse (arm B). TCRdb's copy holds only in-frame clones and misses some; the assay was immunoSEQ multiplex PCR. The table records more than 10,000 clones, roughly three quarters of them present only once. Sequencing used CD8+ T cells sorted from blood (inferred from file names), obtained from a patient given nivolumab and ipilimumab in sequence. Receptors originate from a human patient with melanoma. Some clones in this sample may be carry-over from other donors' samples.

For the CDR3, the DNA is TGTGCCAGCAGCCCCGGGACAGGGGCCTCGGGAGCTTTCTTT. This translates into CASSPGTGASGAFF. The rearrangement links TRBV9 to TRBJ1-1; 10 positions agree with TRBD1. From germline, CDR1 is SGDLS and CDR2 YYNGEE. V lost 4 bases, J lost 10 bases, and 10 bases stayed unmatched. The CDR3 spans 14 residues.

This chain links TRBV9 with TRBJ1-2; 7 positions agree with TRBD1. Losses at the gene ends were 2 bases for V and 6 bases for J; bases not matched to a gene: 1. This CDR3 region has 12 residues. In germline, CDR1 is SGDLS, CDR2 YYNGEE. The CDR3 nucleotides read TGTGCCAGCAGCGTGACAGGGCATGGCTACACCTTC. It is translated as CASSVTGHGYTF.

This chain links TRBV25-1 with TRBJ1-1; D possibly corresponds to TRBD1 (5 bases). The germline gives CDR1 MGHDK, CDR2 SYGVNS. This CDR3 has 12 residues. V was pared by 4 bases and J by 3 bases, with 6 bases between. The CDR3 DNA reads as TGTGCCAGCAGTGCAGGGTACACTGAAGCTTTCTTT. Protein: CASSAGYTEAFF.

The CDR3 sequence: CASRNGTSSYYEQYF. As DNA, the CDR3 is TGTGCCAGCAGAAACGGGACTAGCTCCTACTACGAGCAGTACTTC. The rearrangement links TRBV2 to TRBJ2-7; TRBD2 matches at 9 bases. J was trimmed by 3 bases and V by 6 bases; bases with no gene match: 9. This CDR3 has 15 amino acids. The germline gives CDR1 SNHLY, CDR2 FYNNEI.

This clone appeared a single time. The V and J genes are TRBV27 and TRBJ1-1; D is unclear. Germline V gene sequence: CDR1 MNHEY, CDR2 SMNVEV (reference sequence). V was trimmed by 7 bases and J by 8 bases, leaving 20 bases between them. The CDR3 spans 14 residues. CDR3 amino acids: CASTPRDSGGEAFF. DNA of the CDR3: TGTGCCAGCACCCCGCGAGATTCGGGAGGGGAAGCTTTCTTT.

This clone qualifies as large. The chain joins TRBV7-9 to TRBJ1-1; TRBD1 matches 7 bases. The J segment lost 4 bases and the V segment lost 5 bases, leaving 16 bases of the junction unmatched. CDR1 and CDR2 (germline): SEHNR, FQNEAQ (reference sequence). The CDR3 consists of 17 residues. The CDR3 loop is CASSTHEYRGLGTEAFF. CDR3 nucleotide sequence: TGTGCCAGCAGCACCCATGAGTACAGGGGTTTGGGCACTGAAGCTTTCTTT.

The CDR3 sequence is CASRPEGANQPQHF. The CDR3, as DNA: TGTGCCAGCAGACCCGAGGGGGCAAATCAGCCCCAGCATTTT. The chain uses TRBV7-9 and TRBJ1-5, with 7 bases lining up with TRBD1. J was trimmed by 4 bases and V by 6 bases; bases with no gene match: 6. The CDR3 is made up of 14 amino acids. The germline V gene encodes CDR1 SEHNR and CDR2 FQNEAQ (reference sequence). Drawing the rest from reference TRBV7-9 and TRBJ1-5, the complete variable domain is DTGVSQNPRHKITKRGQNVTFRCDPISEHNRLYWYRQTLGQGPEFLTYFQNEAQLEKSRLLSDRFSAERPKGSFSTLEIQRTEQGDSAMYLCASRPEGANQPQHFGDGTRLSIL.

A single count supports this clone. The chain links TRBV7-8 to TRBJ2-2; TRBD2 might be the D (7 bases). V shed 3 bases and J shed 7 bases, with 15 bases lying between them. Germline loops: CDR1 SGHVS, CDR2 FQNEAQ. The CDR3 contains 15 residues. The CDR3 DNA reads as TGTGCCAGCAGCTTCCGTCAGGGGAGGGTCGGGGAGCTGTTTTTT. Its protein product is CASSFRQGRVGELFF.